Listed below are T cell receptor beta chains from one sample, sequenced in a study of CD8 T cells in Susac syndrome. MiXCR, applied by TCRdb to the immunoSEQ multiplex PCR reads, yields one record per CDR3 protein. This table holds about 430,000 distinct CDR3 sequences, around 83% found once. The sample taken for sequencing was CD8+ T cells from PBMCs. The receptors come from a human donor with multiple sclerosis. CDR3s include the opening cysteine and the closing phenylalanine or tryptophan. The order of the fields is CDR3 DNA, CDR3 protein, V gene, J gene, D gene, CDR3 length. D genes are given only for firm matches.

TGCAGCGTGACAACTAACTATGGCTACACCTTC	CSVTTNYGYTF	TRBV29-1	TRBJ1-2	-	11
TGTGCCAGTAGTATAGGGGGCAGCGGGGGATCCTACGAGCAGTACTTC	CASSIGGSGGSYEQYF	TRBV19	TRBJ2-7	TRBD2	16
TGCGCCAGCAGCTTGGAGGAAAAGTATAGCAATCAGCCCCAGCATTTT	CASSLEEKYSNQPQHF	TRBV5-1	TRBJ1-5	-	16
TGTGCCTGGACCGGTGGGCAGGAGGTTAGCGCCGGGGAGCTGTTTTTT	CAWTGGQEVSAGELFF	TRBV30	TRBJ2-2	-	16
TGCGCCAGCAGCCGTTCTCTAGGATTTTCTAACTATGGCTACACCTTC	CASSRSLGFSNYGYTF	TRBV5-1	TRBJ1-2	-	16
TGCAGTGCTAGCAGTCTAGCGGCCTACAATGAGCAGTTCTTC	CSASSLAAYNEQFF	TRBV20-1	TRBJ2-1	TRBD2	14
TGTGCCAGCAGTGCTGACACCGACTACGAGCAGTACTTC	CASSADTDYEQYF	TRBV25-1	TRBJ2-7	-	13
TGTGCCAGCAGTTTTTTCGCCCTGGATGAGCAGTTCTTC	CASSFFALDEQFF	TRBV12-3/TRBV12-4	TRBJ2-1	-	13
TGTGCCATCAGTGAACTGGGACCCTACGAGCAGTACTTC	CAISELGPYEQYF	TRBV10-3	TRBJ2-7	-	13
TGTGCCAGCACTCGGGAGGGGATGGTGGGAAGCAATCAGCCCCAGCATTTT	CASTREGMVGSNQPQHF	TRBV28	TRBJ1-5	-	17